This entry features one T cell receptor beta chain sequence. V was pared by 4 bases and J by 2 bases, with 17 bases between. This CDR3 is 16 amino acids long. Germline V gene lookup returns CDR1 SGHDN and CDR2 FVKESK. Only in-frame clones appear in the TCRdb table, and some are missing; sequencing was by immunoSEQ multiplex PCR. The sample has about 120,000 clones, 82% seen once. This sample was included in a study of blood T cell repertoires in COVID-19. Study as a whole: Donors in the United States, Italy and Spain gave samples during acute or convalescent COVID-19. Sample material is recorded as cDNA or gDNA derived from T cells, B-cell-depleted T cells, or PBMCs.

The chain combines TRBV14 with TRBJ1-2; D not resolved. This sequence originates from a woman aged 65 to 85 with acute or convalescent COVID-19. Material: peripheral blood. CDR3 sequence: CASSPQWLLNNYGYTF. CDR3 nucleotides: TGTGCCAGCAGCCCACAGTGGCTTCTCAACAACTATGGCTACACCTTC.